Presented here are 25 T cell receptor beta chains from one specimen sequenced in a study of T cells in localized non-small cell lung cancer. The method was immunoSEQ multiplex PCR; TCRdb's version includes in-frame clones alone and lacks a portion of them. This sample carries 90,000 to 100,000 clones, roughly 93% of them seen once, and the ten largest clones take approximately 4%. The sample here was PBMCs, taken before any cancer treatment. The source is a woman aged 40 to 75 with stage II squamous cell lung carcinoma.

The chain links TRBV7-2 to TRBJ1-3, with 10 nucleotides matching TRBD1. The CDR3 is made up of 18 amino acids. CDR1 and CDR2 from the germline V gene are SGHTA and FQGNSA. V lost 4 bases to trimming and J lost 0 bases; unmatched junction nucleotides: 9. The CDR3 region is CASSSIRDRGFSGNTIYF. As DNA, the CDR3 is TGTGCCAGCAGCTCGATCCGGGACAGGGGCTTCTCTGGAAACACCATATATTTT. Full variable domain (remainder filled in from reference TRBV7-2 and TRBJ1-3): GAGVSQSPSNKVTEKGKDVELRCDPISGHTALYWYRQSLGQGLEFLIYFQGNSAPDKSGLPSDRFSAERTGGSVSTLTIQRTQQEDSAVYLCASSSIRDRGFSGNTIYFGEGSWLTVV.

The chain uses TRBV2 and TRBJ1-4; 9 bases are shared with TRBD1. CDR1 is SNHLY and CDR2 is FYNNEI in the germline V gene. V was pared by 6 bases and J by 7 bases, with 18 bases of the junction left unmatched. The CDR3 extends over 18 amino acids. The CDR3 DNA reads as TGTGCCAGCAGGCAAAGGACAGGGGTCGGTCCACGCGGTGAAAAACTGTTTTTT. This codes for CASRQRTGVGPRGEKLFF. Full variable domain (missing parts from reference TRBV2 and TRBJ1-4): EPEVTQTPSHQVTQMGQEVILRCVPISNHLYFYWYRQILGQKVEFLVSFYNNEISEKSEIFDDQFSVERPDGSNFTLKIRSTKLEDSAMYFCASRQRTGVGPRGEKLFFGSGTQLSVL.

The chain has TRBV6-1 and TRBJ2-7; 9 nucleotides line up with TRBD2. CDR1 and CDR2 from the germline V gene are MNHNS and SASEGT. V lost 6 bases to trimming and J lost 2 bases; unmatched junction nucleotides: 5. CDR3 length: 14 amino acids. The CDR3 DNA reads as TGTGCCAGCAGCAATAGCGGGAGACCCTACGAGCAGTACTTC. Translated: CASSNSGRPYEQYF.

The chain has TRBV10-3 and TRBJ1-2; 8 bases map to TRBD1. This CDR3 is built from 14 residues. Trimming at V came to 3 bases and at J to 8 bases, leaving 8 bases not matched to a gene. Germline assignment: CDR1 ENHRY and CDR2 SYGVKD. The CDR3 here is CAISDLGQGSGYTF. DNA of the CDR3: TGTGCCATCAGTGACCTTGGACAGGGCAGCGGCTACACCTTC.

V gene TRBV5-4 combines with J gene TRBJ2-1; D could derive from TRBD1 or TRBD2 (5 bases each). The CDR3 is 15 residues long. Trimming took 3 bases from V and 0 from J, leaving 10 bases between them. Germline loops: CDR1 SGHNT, CDR2 YYREEE (reference sequence). The DNA of the CDR3 is TGTGCCAGCAGCTCCGAGGGGAGCTCCTACAATGAGCAGTTCTTC. It codes for CASSSEGSSYNEQFF.

This clone came up once. The CDR3 DNA reads as TGTGCCAGCAGTCCTCCGAGGAACGAGCAGTACTTC. Translated, it gives CASSPPRNEQYF. The chain uses TRBV28 and TRBJ2-7; D gene uncertain. CDR1 is MDHEN, CDR2 SYDVKM, per germline. This CDR3 region has 12 residues. The V gene lost 5 bases and the J gene lost 5 bases, with 10 bases spanning the gap.

The V gene is TRBV7-6, the J gene TRBJ1-3, with no clear D. The length of the CDR3 is 18 residues. Between the trimmed V and J ends, which lost 1 base and 3 bases, there was a span of 19 bases. Germline V gives CDR1 SGHVS, CDR2 FNYEAQ. The CDR3 protein is CASSLEVATPKVGNTIYF. CDR3 DNA sequence: TGTGCCAGCAGCTTAGAGGTGGCAACCCCTAAGGTTGGAAACACCATATATTTT.

The gene calls are TRBV6-1 and TRBJ2-1, with no clear D. This CDR3 has 11 amino acids. Germline V CDR1 and CDR2: MNHNS, SASEGT. V was shortened by 4 bases and J by 10 bases, with 8 bases between the two germline ends. The CDR3 sequence: CASSASGEQFF. CDR3 nucleotides: TGTGCCAGCAGTGCGTCAGGAGAGCAGTTCTTC.

In nucleotides, the CDR3 is TGTGCCAGCAGTTTATCGAATGGCGGGGCCCAGCCCCAGCATTTT. As protein: CASSLSNGGAQPQHF. The V gene is TRBV27, the J gene TRBJ1-5; D is possibly TRBD1 (5 bases). The CDR3 has 15 amino acids. Germline CDR1 and CDR2: MNHEY and SMNVEV (reference sequence). V lost 0 bases to trimming and J lost 7 bases, with 13 bases between them.

The rearrangement links TRBV6-1 to TRBJ1-2; D uncertain. Germline V CDR1 and CDR2: MNHNS, SASEGT. The CDR3 is 17 residues long. V was cut by 1 base and J by 1 base, with 16 bases left in between. DNA for the CDR3: TGTGCCAGCAGTGAAGGAGCAGGCATCAGCTTTAACTATGGCTACACCTTC. Translation gives CASSEGAGISFNYGYTF.

The chain has TRBV2 and TRBJ1-2; unclear D gene. There are 13 residues in the CDR3. V was shortened by 4 bases and J by 8 bases, with 14 bases between the two germline ends. The V gene's germline CDR1 is SNHLY and CDR2 FYNNEI. The CDR3 DNA reads as TGTGCCAGCAGTGGTGTTCCGGCGGGAGGCTACACCTTC. Protein product: CASSGVPAGGYTF.

The V call is TRBV5-4, the J call TRBJ1-1; a weak D match, TRBD1 (5 bases). Trimming cost V 2 bases and J 4 bases, with 9 bases left between them. CDR1 and CDR2 from the germline V gene are SGHNT and YYREEE (reference sequence). This CDR3 has 13 amino acids. CDR3: CASSLGTGTEAFF. CDR3 sequence (DNA): TGTGCCAGCAGCTTAGGGACCGGCACTGAAGCTTTCTTT.

This chain joins TRBV5-4 and TRBJ1-4; tentative D call: TRBD1 (5 bases). The V end was cut by 4 bases, the J end by 6 bases, with 25 bases between. Germline CDR1 reads SGHNT; CDR2 reads YYREEE (reference sequence). The CDR3 loop spans 18 amino acids. The CDR3 nucleotides read TGTGCCAGCAGCCGCTCGCCTCGACGAAGGGGCGCCGATGAAAAACTGTTTTTT. Protein: CASSRSPRRRGADEKLFF.

V and J are TRBV7-2 and TRBJ1-5; 7 bases align to TRBD1. This CDR3 is built from 15 residues. Germline CDR1 is SGHTA and CDR2 is FQGNSA. V trimming: 4 bases; J trimming: 4 bases; junction bases outside the gene matches: 7. CDR3: CASSSNRGGNQPQHF. The CDR3 DNA sequence: TGTGCCAGCAGCTCTAACAGGGGTGGTAATCAGCCCCAGCATTTT.

V gene TRBV11-1 combines with J gene TRBJ2-1; 8 positions agree with TRBD2. This CDR3 is built from 19 residues. Germline CDR1 reads SGHAT; CDR2 reads FQDESV (reference sequence). V shed 4 bases and J 1 base; nucleotides not matched to a gene: 15. The CDR3 DNA reads TGTGCCAGCAGCTCGCCGAAAAAAGAACTAGCGGTTTCCTACAATGAGCAGTTCTTC. This translates into CASSSPKKELAVSYNEQFF.

The genes are TRBV5-1 and TRBJ2-3, with D possibly TRBD2 on 6 matching bases. This CDR3 is 17 amino acids long. Germline V lookup: CDR1 SGHRS, CDR2 YFSETQ. V lost 3 bases to trimming and J lost 2 bases, with 19 bases between them. The CDR3 loop is CASSSPGGHYYTDTQYF. In DNA, the CDR3 is TGCGCCAGCAGCTCTCCCGGAGGGCACTATTACACAGATACGCAGTATTTT.

This rearrangement joins TRBV7-2 to TRBJ1-1; TRBD1 agrees at 8 bases. The CDR3 totals 13 residues. Germline CDR1 and CDR2: SGHTA and FQGNSA. V gave up 2 bases and J gave up 6 bases; unmatched junction bases: 2. In DNA form, the CDR3 reads TGTGCCAGCAGCTTACAGGGGGCCGCTGAAGCTTTCTTT. Protein sequence: CASSLQGAAEAFF.

V gene TRBV5-1 combines with J gene TRBJ1-4, with D possibly being TRBD1 (5 bases). This CDR3 spans 15 amino acids. Germline loops: CDR1 SGHRS, CDR2 YFSETQ. Trimming took off 0 bases at V and 10 bases at J, with 16 bases between the two ends. CDR3 region: CASSLAGAGLGKLFF. In nucleotides, the CDR3 is TGCGCCAGCAGCTTGGCCGGGGCAGGGCTCGGAAAACTGTTTTTT.

The V and J genes are TRBV30 and TRBJ1-5; 10 bases fit TRBD1. In germline, CDR1 is GTSNPN, CDR2 SVGIG (reference sequence). Trimming cost V 3 bases and J 1 base; bases outside gene matches: 3. The CDR3 runs to 15 residues. The CDR3 nucleotides are TGTGCCTGGAGGACAGGGGGCAAGAGCAATCAGCCCCAGCATTTT. Translating gives CAWRTGGKSNQPQHF.

This clone was detected only a few times. The V gene is TRBV5-6, the J gene TRBJ2-1; TRBD2 agrees at 10 bases. J lost 8 bases, V lost 0 bases, and 14 bases had no gene match. The germline CDR1 and CDR2 sequences are SGHDT and YYEEEE. This CDR3 contains 18 residues. CDR3 sequence (DNA): TGTGCCAGCAGCTTGGTCTCTAGCGGGAGAATTGCGAGCGATGAGCAGTTCTTC. Protein: CASSLVSSGRIASDEQFF.

The genes are TRBV4-1 and TRBJ2-7; no firm D call. The V end was cut by 4 bases, the J end by 1 base, with 8 bases between. This CDR3 is 13 amino acids long. Germline values: CDR1 MGHRA, CDR2 YSYEKL. As DNA, the CDR3 is TGCGCCAGCAGCCTCGAGGTATCCTACGAGCAGTACTTC. Protein product: CASSLEVSYEQYF.

The J gene is TRBJ2-3, the V gene TRBV28; perhaps D is TRBD1 or TRBD2 (5 bases each). The germline V gene has CDR1 MDHEN and CDR2 SYDVKM. Trimming removed 3 bases at V and 2 bases at J, with 12 bases between. The CDR3 has 15 residues. The CDR3 here is CASSFPGTHTDTQYF. Written as DNA, the CDR3 is TGTGCCAGCAGTTTCCCAGGGACCCACACAGATACGCAGTATTTT.

The chain carries TRBV19 and TRBJ2-7; TRBD1 matches 11 bases. This CDR3 contains 15 residues. V lost 3 bases and J lost 0; bases outside the gene matches: 1. Germline CDR1 LNHDA, CDR2 SQIVND (reference sequence). CDR3 nucleotides: TGTGCCAGTAGTATTGGGACAGGGGGCTCCTACGAGCAGTACTTC. Its protein is CASSIGTGGSYEQYF.

This chain connects TRBV6-1 to TRBJ2-7, with D perhaps matching TRBD1 (6 bases). Germline CDR1 is MNHNS and CDR2 is SASEGT. CDR3 size: 15 residues. V dropped 6 bases and J dropped 3 bases, with 18 bases sitting between them. CDR3 amino acids: CASRKQPGQDYEQYF. The CDR3 DNA reads TGTGCCAGCAGGAAACAACCGGGACAAGACTACGAGCAGTACTTC.

V is TRBV27 and J is TRBJ1-5; possible D gene TRBD1, 5 bases. Trimming shortened V by 6 bases and J by 4 bases, and 13 bases separated the two germline ends. Germline CDR1 is MNHEY and CDR2 is SMNVEV (reference sequence). The CDR3 has 14 residues. This CDR3 reads CASSPGRLNQPQHF. CDR3 coding DNA: TGTGCCAGCAGCCCAGGGCGGTTGAATCAGCCCCAGCATTTT.